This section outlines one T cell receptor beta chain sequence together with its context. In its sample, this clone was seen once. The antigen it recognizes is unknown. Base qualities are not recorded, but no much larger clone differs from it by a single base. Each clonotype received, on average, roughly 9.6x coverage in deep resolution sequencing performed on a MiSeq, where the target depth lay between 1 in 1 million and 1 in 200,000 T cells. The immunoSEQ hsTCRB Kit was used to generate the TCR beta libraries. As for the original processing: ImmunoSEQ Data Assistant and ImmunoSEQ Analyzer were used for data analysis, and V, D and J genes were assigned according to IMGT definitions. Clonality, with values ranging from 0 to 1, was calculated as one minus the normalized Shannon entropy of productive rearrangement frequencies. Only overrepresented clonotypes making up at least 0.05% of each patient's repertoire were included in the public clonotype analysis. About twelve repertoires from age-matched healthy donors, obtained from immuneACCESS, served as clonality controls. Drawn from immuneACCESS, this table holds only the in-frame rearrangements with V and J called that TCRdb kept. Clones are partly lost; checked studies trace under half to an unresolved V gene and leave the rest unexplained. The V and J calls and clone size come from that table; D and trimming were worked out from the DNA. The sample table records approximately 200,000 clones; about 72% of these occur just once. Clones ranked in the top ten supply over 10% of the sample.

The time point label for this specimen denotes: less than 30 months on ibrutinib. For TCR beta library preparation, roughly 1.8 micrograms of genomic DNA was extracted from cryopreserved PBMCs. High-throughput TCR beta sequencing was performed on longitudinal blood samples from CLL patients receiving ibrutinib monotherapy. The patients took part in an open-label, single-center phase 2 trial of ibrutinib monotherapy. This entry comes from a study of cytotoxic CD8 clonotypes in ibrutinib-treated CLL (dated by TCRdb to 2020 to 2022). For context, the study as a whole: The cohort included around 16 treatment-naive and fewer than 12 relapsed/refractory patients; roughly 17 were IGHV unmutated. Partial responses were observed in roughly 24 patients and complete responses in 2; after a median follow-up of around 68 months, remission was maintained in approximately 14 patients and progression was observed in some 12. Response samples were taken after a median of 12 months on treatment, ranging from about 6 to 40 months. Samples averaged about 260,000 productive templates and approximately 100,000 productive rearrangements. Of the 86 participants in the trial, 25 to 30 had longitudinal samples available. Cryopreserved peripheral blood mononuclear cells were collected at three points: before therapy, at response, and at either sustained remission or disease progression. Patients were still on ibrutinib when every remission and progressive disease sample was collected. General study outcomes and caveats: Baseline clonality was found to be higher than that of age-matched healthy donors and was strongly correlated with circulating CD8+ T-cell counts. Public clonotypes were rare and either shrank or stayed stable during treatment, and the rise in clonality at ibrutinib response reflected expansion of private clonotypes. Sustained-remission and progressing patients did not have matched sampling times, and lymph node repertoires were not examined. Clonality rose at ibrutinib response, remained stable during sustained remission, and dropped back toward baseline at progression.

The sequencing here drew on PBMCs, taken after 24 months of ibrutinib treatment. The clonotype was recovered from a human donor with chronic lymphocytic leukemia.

The CDR3 protein: CASSSPLGVRTTNEKLFF. The nucleotide sequence is TGTGCCAGCAGCTCCCCGTTAGGGGTCCGCACAACTAATGAAAAACTGTTTTTT. The chain links TRBV11-2 with TRBJ1-4; the D gene is perhaps TRBD1, on 5 matching bases. CDR1 SGHAT and CDR2 FQNNGV are derived from the germline V gene. V is clipped by 4 bases and J by 0 bases, and the sequence between their germline boundaries is 18 bases long. The CDR3 sequence holds 18 residues, the cysteine and phenylalanine included. Only the CDR3 region is kept as DNA, spanning 54 bases read in frame from base 1.